This is a list of T cell receptor beta chains from one sample in a study of blood T cells in healthy people across ages. One entry per CDR3 protein results from TCRdb running MiXCR on the 5' RACE reads. This table holds 600,000 to 800,000 distinct CDR3 sequences, 52% found once. Sequencing was carried out using blood. The receptor source for this set is a woman older than 75 in good health. CDR3s include the opening cysteine and the closing phenylalanine or tryptophan. The order of the fields is D gene, V gene, CDR3 length, clone size, J gene, CDR3 protein, CDR3 DNA. The D gene is left open where the match is weak. Not all rows give a size; the values are once, few, many and, for expanded clones, a class.

d_call: NA
v_call: TRBV7-9
cdr3_length: 11
clone_size: few
j_call: TRBJ1-4
cdr3_aa: CASSPAEKLFF
cdr3_nt: TGTGCCAGCAGCCCCGCTGAAAAACTGTTTTTT

d_call: TRBD1
v_call: TRBV6-2/TRBV6-3
cdr3_length: 16
clone_size: NA
j_call: TRBJ2-7
cdr3_aa: CASKQQGSRFSYEQYF
cdr3_nt: TGTGCCAGCAAACAACAGGGGAGCAGGTTCTCCTACGAGCAGTACTTC

d_call: NA
v_call: TRBV12-3/TRBV12-4
cdr3_length: 14
clone_size: few
j_call: TRBJ1-1
cdr3_aa: CASSRGSPNTEAFF
cdr3_nt: TGTGCCAGCAGCCGGGGTAGCCCAAACACTGAAGCTTTCTTT

d_call: TRBD1
v_call: TRBV5-1
cdr3_length: 15
clone_size: few
j_call: TRBJ2-3
cdr3_aa: CASSLADRDTDTQYF
cdr3_nt: TGCGCCAGCAGCTTGGCCGACAGGGACACAGATACGCAGTATTTT

d_call: TRBD2
v_call: TRBV27
cdr3_length: 18
clone_size: many
j_call: TRBJ2-1
cdr3_aa: CATHAGPIAGGSYNEQFF
cdr3_nt: TGTGCCACCCACGCTGGGCCGATAGCGGGGGGATCCTACAATGAGCAGTTCTTC

d_call: TRBD2
v_call: TRBV4-1
cdr3_length: 15
clone_size: many
j_call: TRBJ2-3
cdr3_aa: CASSPVAGGPDTQYF
cdr3_nt: TGCGCCAGCAGCCCGGTAGCGGGGGGCCCAGATACGCAGTATTTT

d_call: NA
v_call: TRBV6-5
cdr3_length: 16
clone_size: few
j_call: TRBJ1-3
cdr3_aa: CASSYSTTGFGNTIYF
cdr3_nt: TGTGCCAGCAGTTACTCCACAACAGGGTTTGGAAACACCATATATTTT

d_call: NA
v_call: TRBV20-1
cdr3_length: 14
clone_size: NA
j_call: TRBJ2-1
cdr3_aa: CSTRRRYLYNEQFF
cdr3_nt: TGCAGTACTAGACGGCGGTACCTTTACAATGAGCAGTTCTTC

d_call: NA
v_call: TRBV27
cdr3_length: 13
clone_size: NA
j_call: TRBJ2-3
cdr3_aa: CASRAHTTDTQYF
cdr3_nt: TGTGCCAGCAGAGCACACACCACAGATACGCAGTATTTT

d_call: TRBD1
v_call: TRBV5-1
cdr3_length: 14
clone_size: many
j_call: TRBJ1-1
cdr3_aa: CASSPDRGNTEAFF
cdr3_nt: TGCGCCAGCAGCCCGGACAGGGGAAACACTGAAGCTTTCTTT

d_call: TRBD2
v_call: TRBV20-1
cdr3_length: 15
clone_size: many
j_call: TRBJ2-1
cdr3_aa: CSAYLAGGRKNEQFF
cdr3_nt: TGCAGTGCCTACCTAGCGGGGGGGCGAAAGAATGAGCAGTTCTTC

d_call: TRBD2
v_call: TRBV3-1
cdr3_length: 14
clone_size: many
j_call: TRBJ2-5
cdr3_aa: CASSQAGGEETQYF
cdr3_nt: TGTGCCAGCAGCCAAGCGGGAGGGGAAGAGACCCAGTACTTC

d_call: TRBD2
v_call: TRBV20-1
cdr3_length: 16
clone_size: many
j_call: TRBJ2-1
cdr3_aa: CSARTLAGSSYNEQFF
cdr3_nt: TGCAGTGCTAGAACCTTAGCGGGTAGCTCCTACAATGAGCAGTTCTTC

d_call: TRBD1
v_call: TRBV9
cdr3_length: 15
clone_size: few
j_call: TRBJ2-3
cdr3_aa: CASSVGQASTGTQYF
cdr3_nt: TGTGCCAGCAGCGTGGGACAGGCAAGCACAGGTACGCAGTATTTT

d_call: TRBD1
v_call: TRBV5-1
cdr3_length: 16
clone_size: NA
j_call: TRBJ1-2
cdr3_aa: CASSFGDRRALDGYTF
cdr3_nt: TGCGCCAGCAGCTTTGGGGACAGGCGGGCACTCGATGGCTACACCTTC

d_call: NA
v_call: TRBV28
cdr3_length: 14
clone_size: NA
j_call: TRBJ2-1
cdr3_aa: CASSFRELVVEQFF
cdr3_nt: TGTGCCAGCAGTTTTCGGGAGCTGGTCGTCGAGCAGTTCTTC

d_call: TRBD2
v_call: TRBV20-1
cdr3_length: 15
clone_size: many
j_call: TRBJ2-1
cdr3_aa: CSAPLAELPNYEQFF
cdr3_nt: TGCAGTGCTCCTCTAGCGGAGCTCCCAAATTATGAGCAGTTCTTC

d_call: TRBD2
v_call: TRBV20-1
cdr3_length: 15
clone_size: NA
j_call: TRBJ2-7
cdr3_aa: CSANTIAGGPGEQYF
cdr3_nt: TGCAGTGCGAACACGATAGCGGGGGGCCCGGGTGAGCAGTACTTC

d_call: NA
v_call: TRBV3-1
cdr3_length: 17
clone_size: NA
j_call: TRBJ2-5
cdr3_aa: CASRQDYAGTVQETQYF
cdr3_nt: TGTGCCAGCAGGCAAGACTATGCCGGAACAGTGCAAGAGACCCAGTACTTC

d_call: NA
v_call: TRBV6-5
cdr3_length: 15
clone_size: NA
j_call: TRBJ2-7
cdr3_aa: CASSYSPVRSYEQYF
cdr3_nt: TGTGCCAGCAGTTACTCCCCGGTCCGCTCCTACGAGCAGTACTTC

d_call: NA
v_call: TRBV2
cdr3_length: 13
clone_size: NA
j_call: TRBJ2-5
cdr3_aa: CASSAGLDGTQYF
cdr3_nt: TGTGCCAGCAGTGCAGGACTGGACGGGACCCAGTACTTC

d_call: NA
v_call: TRBV28
cdr3_length: 15
clone_size: NA
j_call: TRBJ1-6
cdr3_aa: CTSSFLQGVNSPLHF
cdr3_nt: TGTACCAGCAGTTTCTTGCAGGGAGTAAACTCACCCCTCCACTTT

d_call: NA
v_call: TRBV20-1
cdr3_length: 11
clone_size: NA
j_call: TRBJ1-5
cdr3_aa: CSARAAGPQHF
cdr3_nt: TGCAGTGCTAGAGCGGCAGGGCCCCAGCATTTT

d_call: NA
v_call: TRBV15
cdr3_length: 14
clone_size: NA
j_call: TRBJ2-7
cdr3_aa: CATSRGGNSYEQYF
cdr3_nt: TGTGCCACCAGCAGAGGAGGGAACTCCTACGAGCAGTACTTC

d_call: NA
v_call: TRBV20-1
cdr3_length: 14
clone_size: NA
j_call: TRBJ2-3
cdr3_aa: CSATSGLRTDTQYF
cdr3_nt: TGCAGTGCTACCAGCGGGCTCCGCACAGATACGCAGTATTTT

d_call: NA
v_call: TRBV6-5
cdr3_length: 12
clone_size: NA
j_call: TRBJ2-1
cdr3_aa: CACRGLNNEQFF
cdr3_nt: TGTGCCTGTCGGGGCCTAAACAATGAGCAGTTCTTC

d_call: NA
v_call: TRBV6-5
cdr3_length: 12
clone_size: NA
j_call: TRBJ2-1
cdr3_aa: CASSHWGDEQFF
cdr3_nt: TGTGCCAGCAGTCACTGGGGGGATGAGCAGTTCTTC

d_call: TRBD2
v_call: TRBV5-1
cdr3_length: 15
clone_size: NA
j_call: TRBJ2-1
cdr3_aa: CVSSYNSGGADVQFF
cdr3_nt: TGCGTCAGCAGCTATAATAGCGGGGGGGCCGATGTGCAGTTCTTC

d_call: NA
v_call: TRBV10-3
cdr3_length: 15
clone_size: few
j_call: TRBJ2-7
cdr3_aa: CAISESASVLNEQYF
cdr3_nt: TGTGCCATCAGTGAGTCGGCTAGCGTCCTTAATGAGCAGTACTTC

d_call: NA
v_call: TRBV20-1
cdr3_length: 14
clone_size: NA
j_call: TRBJ2-5
cdr3_aa: CSARGRLLQETQYF
cdr3_nt: TGCAGTGCTAGAGGCAGACTACTTCAGGAGACCCAGTACTTC

d_call: NA
v_call: TRBV9
cdr3_length: 13
clone_size: NA
j_call: TRBJ2-7
cdr3_aa: CASSVDYRAEQYF
cdr3_nt: TGTGCCAGCAGCGTGGACTACCGCGCCGAGCAGTACTTC

d_call: TRBD2
v_call: TRBV28
cdr3_length: 15
clone_size: many
j_call: TRBJ2-5
cdr3_aa: CASKSTSGLPGGQYF
cdr3_nt: TGTGCCAGTAAATCGACTAGCGGGCTACCGGGTGGCCAGTACTTC

d_call: NA
v_call: TRBV5-1
cdr3_length: 14
clone_size: NA
j_call: TRBJ1-2
cdr3_aa: CASSLGGLTSGYTF
cdr3_nt: TGCGCCAGCAGCTTGGGTGGACTGACTAGCGGCTACACCTTC

d_call: TRBD2
v_call: TRBV5-1
cdr3_length: 14
clone_size: NA
j_call: TRBJ2-5
cdr3_aa: CASSRGLAEETQYF
cdr3_nt: TGCGCCAGCAGCCGGGGACTAGCGGAAGAGACCCAGTACTTC

d_call: NA
v_call: TRBV20-1
cdr3_length: 13
clone_size: NA
j_call: TRBJ1-1
cdr3_aa: CSAGGQMNTEAFF
cdr3_nt: TGCAGTGCTGGAGGTCAGATGAACACTGAAGCTTTCTTT

d_call: NA
v_call: TRBV9
cdr3_length: 15
clone_size: many
j_call: TRBJ2-5
cdr3_aa: CASSVGIGYEETQYF
cdr3_nt: TGTGCCAGCAGCGTAGGGATTGGCTACGAAGAGACCCAGTACTTC

d_call: NA
v_call: TRBV7-2
cdr3_length: 14
clone_size: NA
j_call: TRBJ2-7
cdr3_aa: CASSLGKGAYEQYF
cdr3_nt: TGTGCCAGCAGCTTAGGGAAGGGCGCCTACGAGCAGTACTTC

d_call: TRBD1
v_call: TRBV20-1
cdr3_length: 15
clone_size: few
j_call: TRBJ2-1
cdr3_aa: CSARDVNRGFNEQFF
cdr3_nt: TGCAGTGCTAGAGACGTAAACAGGGGATTCAATGAGCAGTTCTTC

d_call: TRBD2
v_call: TRBV28
cdr3_length: 14
clone_size: NA
j_call: TRBJ2-1
cdr3_aa: CASSVAGGSNEQFF
cdr3_nt: TGTGCCAGCAGTGTAGCGGGAGGCTCCAATGAGCAGTTCTTC